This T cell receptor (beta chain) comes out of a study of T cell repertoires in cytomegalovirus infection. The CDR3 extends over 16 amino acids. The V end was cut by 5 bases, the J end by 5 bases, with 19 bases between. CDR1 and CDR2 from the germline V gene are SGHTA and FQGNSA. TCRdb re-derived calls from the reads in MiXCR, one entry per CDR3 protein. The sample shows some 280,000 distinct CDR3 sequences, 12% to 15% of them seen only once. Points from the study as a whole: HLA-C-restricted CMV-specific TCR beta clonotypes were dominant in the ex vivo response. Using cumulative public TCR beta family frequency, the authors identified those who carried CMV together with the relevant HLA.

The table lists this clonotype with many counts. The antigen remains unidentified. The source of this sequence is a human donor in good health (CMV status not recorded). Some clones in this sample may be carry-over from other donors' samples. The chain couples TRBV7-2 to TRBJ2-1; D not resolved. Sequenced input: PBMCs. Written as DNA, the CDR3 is TGTGCCAGCAGCCTAGTATCTAACCCCCCCCACAATGAGCAGTTCTTC. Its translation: CASSLVSNPPHNEQFF. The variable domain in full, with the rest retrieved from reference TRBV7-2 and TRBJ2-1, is GAGVSQSPSNKVTEKGKDVELRCDPISGHTALYWYRQSLGQGLEFLIYFQGNSAPDKSGLPSDRFSAERTGGSVSTLTIQRTQQEDSAVYLCASSLVSNPPHNEQFFGPGTRLTVL.